This T cell receptor (beta chain) derives from a study of CD8+CD57+ T cells in acquired aplastic anemia. The CDR3 is 15 amino acids. The germline CDR1 and CDR2 sequences are SNHLY and FYNNEI. V lost 8 bases to trimming and J lost 5 bases; unmatched junction nucleotides: 8. Researchers used genomic DNA as the template to profile TCR beta VDJ and CDR3. TCRdb fed the reads into MiXCR, producing one record per CDR3 protein. The sample records under 350,000 distinct CDR3 sequences, approximately 57% being singletons. The V and J genes are TRBV2 and TRBJ2-2; TRBD2 agrees at 10 bases. The source of this sequence is a human donor with severe aplastic anemia or a healthy control (not recorded which). Material for sequencing was sorted CD4+, CD8+, or CD8+CD57+ T cells (not recorded which) from PBMCs. As DNA, the CDR3 is TGTGCCAGCGCGGGGCAGCGGGAGGGAACCGGGGAGCTGTTTTTT. Amino acid sequence: CASAGQREGTGELFF. Full variable domain (missing parts from reference TRBV2 and TRBJ2-2): EPEVTQTPSHQVTQMGQEVILRCVPISNHLYFYWYRQILGQKVEFLVSFYNNEISEKSEIFDDQFSVERPDGSNFTLKIRSTKLEDSAMYFCASAGQREGTGELFFGEGSRLTVL.